Reported below is one T cell receptor beta chain. This clonotype was seen many times. What this receptor recognizes is not known. A read error may explain this, as a much larger clone is one base away. The conserved phenylalanine or tryptophan normally closing the CDR3 is absent here, so this likely arose from a read error. Hyperthyroidism patients were newly diagnosed, with disease duration under 2 months, and aged 18 to 65 years. Patients were excluded if they had other autoimmune diseases, uncontrolled infections, pregnancy or lactation. Clinical symptoms, serum thyroxine, TRAb, thyroid ultrasound and orbital computed tomography were used for diagnosis. Trizol reagent was used to extract the total RNA, and its quality was then checked on an Agilent 2100 Bioanalyzer. For repertoire sequencing, the TCR beta CDR3 regions were amplified from RNA transcripts. The first round was an RT-PCR using HTBI primers with the Qiagen OneStep RT-PCR kit, and this first round was followed by a second-round multiplex PCR, then size selection and purification. The libraries underwent paired-end sequencing with 100 bp reads on an Illumina HiSeq2000. The source study handled its data this way. SOAPnuke was used for read processing, and reads with adapters, uncalled bases, a mean Phred below 15, or no exact constant-primer or identifier match were discarded. COPE v1.2.5 was used to merge the high-quality paired reads. Unique nucleotide sequences were defined as clonotypes and aligned to IMGT TRB V, D and J references using MiTCR v1.1. The analysis was limited to V-J combinations with a frequency above 0.0001, which together covered approximately 99% of repertoires. For each V-J combination, a TCR clonal expansion and chaos score was defined as F50 clonal expansion divided by the chaos observed in the TCRdist matrix. Features were reduced by Welch's t-statistics and random forest to around 13 V-J combinations, which fed a naive Bayes classifier. Thyroid-blood repertoire similarity was quantified with the Morisita-Horn index. TCRdb trimmed the raw reads at Q25, called clones with MiXCR and kept productive beta chains. Each CDR3 protein gets just one entry, which takes the most common genes and DNA from the rows behind it. These V and J calls originate from TCRdb's pipeline instead of the authors' own analysis. Present in this sample are a few hundred thousand distinct CDR3 sequences, about two fifths of which were seen just once. The ten largest make up about 4% of the sample.

The data belong to a study of Graves' ophthalmopathy and Graves' hyperthyroidism (dated by TCRdb to the late 2010s). Looking at the study overall: Hyperthyroidism was considered stable if no progression to ophthalmopathy occurred within 18 months of follow-up. The study used TCR beta repertoire signatures to distinguish Graves' ophthalmopathy from Graves' hyperthyroidism and to predict progression to ophthalmopathy. In total, approximately 130 blood samples were TCR-sequenced: around 42 ophthalmopathy, about 75 hyperthyroidism and approximately 17 hyperthyroidism-to-ophthalmopathy patients. To explore V-J signatures that separate ophthalmopathy from hyperthyroidism, a discovery set of about a hundred patients was enrolled, consisting of under 50 with ophthalmopathy and approximately 60 with stable hyperthyroidism. The independent validation cohort included around 19 hyperthyroidism patients plus 17 patients who later progressed from hyperthyroidism to ophthalmopathy. T-cell repertoires of thyroid tissue and blood were compared in over 5 hyperthyroidism patients. Once sampling was done, hyperthyroidism patients were given methimazole at a starting dose of 30 mg daily, while ophthalmopathy patients were given high-dose intravenous methylprednisolone. Study-wide findings and limitations: Sample size was not statistically predetermined, and group allocation was not concealed from the investigators. In validation, the model predicted ophthalmopathy progression with less than 71% sensitivity and roughly 72% specificity; some 13 predicted patients were CT-confirmed with GO in a median of approximately 6.2 months. Most of the expanded thyroid clonotypes with a frequency above 0.001 were also detected in blood, and it was suggested that the thyroid immune response may be reflected by blood repertoires. The 13-signature model separated ophthalmopathy from stable hyperthyroidism with about 86% sensitivity and roughly 84% specificity in cross-validation, and 80%/75% in the test set.

CDR1 and CDR2, looked up from the germline V gene, are ENHRY and SYGVKD. The CDR3 comprises 15 residues, both ends counted. Just CDR3 DNA is preserved here, 45 bases in frame from base 1. V is trimmed back by 5 bases and J by 4 bases, and the junction contains 8 bases that no gene match accounts for. The sequence was obtained from an adult man with Graves' hyperthyroidism. Sequencing input: peripheral blood or thyroid tissue (not recorded which). The chain is assembled from TRBV10-3 and TRBJ1-2; a stretch of 9 junction bases matches TRBD1. In nucleotides, the sequence is TGTGCCATCAGTCCAGGAGGGACAGGGACCTATGGCTACACCCTC. Its translation reads: CAISPGGTGTYGYTL.